Shown below are 14 T cell receptor beta chains from a single sample sequenced in a study of patients with pleural tuberculosis (dated by TCRdb to the mid-2010s). TCRdb records Illumina Genome Analyzer IIx as the sequencer. Starting from the raw public reads, TCRdb applied fastp trimming at Q25, assembled clones with MiXCR and retained in-frame beta chains. CDR3 protein duplicates are merged, each entry listing the most common genes and DNA. Within this sample are 45,000 to 60,000 distinct CDR3 sequences, with less than 8% of them counted one time only. The ten top clones hold 15% to 20% of the sample. The receptors come from a human donor with pleural tuberculosis.

This clonotype has a count of ten or more. V usage is TRBV12-3 or TRBV12-4 and J usage is TRBJ2-1; D gene unclear. V shed 6 bases and J shed 7 bases, with 10 bases lying between them. The CDR3 sequence is 12 residues long. CDR3 coding DNA: TGTGCCAGCAGGTCTCCAAGGAATGAGCAGTTCTTC. It translates to CASRSPRNEQFF.

The V and J genes are TRBV28 and TRBJ1-1; D is unclear. V was cut by 6 bases and J by 0 bases, with 11 bases left in between. The CDR3 extends over 14 amino acids. Germline values: CDR1 MDHEN, CDR2 SYDVKM. The CDR3 DNA sequence: TGTGCCAGCAGAAACGGGAGGATGAACACTGAAGCTTTCTTT. Amino acids: CASRNGRMNTEAFF. Using reference TRBV28 and TRBJ1-1 for the parts outside the CDR3, the full variable domain is DVKVTQSSRYLVKRTGEKVFLECVQDMDHENMFWYRQDPGLGLRLIYFSYDVKMKEKGDIPEGYSVSREKKERFSLILESASTNQTSMYLCASRNGRMNTEAFFGQGTRLTVV.

This clonotype is classed as medium-sized. This chain joins TRBV6-2 or TRBV6-3 and TRBJ2-1, with 8 bases that match TRBD2. Germline CDR1 and CDR2: MNHEY and SVGEGT. V lost 4 bases and J lost 13; bases outside the gene matches: 9. The CDR3 loop spans 13 amino acids. CDR3 DNA: TGTGCCAGCAGTTCCCATGGCGCGGGAGGCCAGTTCTTC. It yields the protein CASSSHGAGGQFF.

The chain has TRBV19 and TRBJ1-1; a possible D gene is TRBD1 (5 bases). CDR1 LNHDA and CDR2 SQIVND come from the germline V gene (reference sequence). This CDR3 has 14 residues. Between the trimmed V and J ends, which lost 5 bases and 6 bases, there was a span of 16 bases. The CDR3 nucleotides read TGTGCCAGTAGTGTAACCACGACACAGGCTGAAGCTTTCTTT. Encoded protein: CASSVTTTQAEAFF.

This clonotype was found many times. The rearrangement links TRBV3-1 to TRBJ1-1; D is unresolved. Germline CDR1 LGHDT, CDR2 YNNKEL (reference sequence). V was clipped by 3 bases and J by 5 bases, with 7 bases between them. CDR3 length: 12 amino acids. The CDR3 nucleotides read TGTGCCAGCAGCCATACTGGGACTGAAGCTTTCTTT. It translates to CASSHTGTEAFF.

This clonotype appeared many times. The genes are TRBV15 and TRBJ2-1; D possibly corresponds to TRBD2 (6 bases). The CDR3 is 13 residues long. V was pared by 1 base and J by 10 bases, with 11 bases between. CDR1 and CDR2 from the germline V gene are LNHNV and YYDKDF (reference sequence). The CDR3 DNA reads as TGTGCCACCAGCAGAGGGGAACTAGCCGAGCAGTTCTTC. As protein: CATSRGELAEQFF.

For this clonotype: One base away lies a much larger clone, so this may be a sequencing read error. The rearrangement uses TRBV11-1 and TRBJ1-1, with D possibly matching TRBD1 (6 bases). The length of the CDR3 is 14 residues. Germline V gives CDR1 SGHAT, CDR2 FQDESV (reference sequence). Trimming removed 7 bases from V and 5 bases from J, with 17 bases in between. DNA for the CDR3: TGTGCCAGCAATTCAATCAGGGGAGGAACTGAAGCTTTCTTT. Protein: CASNSIRGGTEAFF.

This clonotype was recorded many times. The rearrangement joins TRBV6-1 to TRBJ2-4; 8 bases align to TRBD2. CDR1 is MNHNS and CDR2 is SASEGT in the germline V gene. The J segment lost 1 base and the V segment lost 4 bases, leaving 3 bases of the junction unmatched. The CDR3 consists of 15 residues. CDR3 sequence (DNA): TGTGCCAGCAGTGTAGCGGGAACTGCCAAAAACATTCAGTACTTC. This gives the protein CASSVAGTAKNIQYF.

The CDR3 region is CASSPGTGGTEAFF. The CDR3 coding sequence is TGTGCCAGCAGCCCCGGAACAGGGGGGACTGAAGCTTTCTTT. The gene calls are TRBV4-2 and TRBJ1-1, with 8 nucleotides matching TRBD1. Unmatched junction bases numbered 6, after V lost 4 bases and J lost 5 bases. CDR3 length: 14 amino acids. The germline V gene encodes CDR1 LGHNA and CDR2 YNFKEQ.

This clonotype appeared many times. The CDR3 loop is CASSPYGTTYNEQFF. In nucleotides, the CDR3 is TGTGCCAGCAGCCCATATGGGACTACCTACAATGAGCAGTTCTTC. The chain recombines TRBV12-3 or TRBV12-4 with TRBJ2-1; TRBD2 aligns across 7 bases. This CDR3 comprises 15 residues. V was clipped by 6 bases and J by 2 bases; unmatched bases: 7.

As regards this clonotype: The missing conserved phenylalanine or tryptophan at the end of this CDR3 makes a read error likely. The rearrangement joins TRBV4-2 to TRBJ1-1; no firm D call. The CDR3 has 13 residues. Germline CDR1 and CDR2: LGHNA and YNFKEQ. CDR3 sequence: CVSSKDGGDGAFL. DNA for the CDR3: TGTGTCAGCAGCAAGGACGGTGGAGATGGAGCTTTCCTT.

The table lists this clonotype with many counts. The genes are TRBV12-5 and TRBJ2-2; no clear D. Germline V gives CDR1 LGHNT, CDR2 FRNRAP. This CDR3 comprises 14 residues. The germline V and J ends were trimmed by 3 bases and 6 bases, with 11 bases remaining between them. The CDR3 DNA follows: TGTGCTAGTGGTTTCCACATTGTCCCCGGGGAGCTGTTTTTT. Translated: CASGFHIVPGELFF.

At least ten counts were recorded for this clonotype. The chain combines TRBV19 with TRBJ2-1; D remains unclear. CDR3 length: 14 residues. Germline values: CDR1 LNHDA, CDR2 SQIVND (reference sequence). Trimming took 3 bases from V and 6 from J, leaving 12 bases between them. The CDR3 loop reads CASSIGDLGNEQFF. DNA of the CDR3: TGTGCCAGTAGTATTGGGGATCTCGGCAATGAGCAGTTCTTC.

In its sample, this clonotype was seen many times. This rearrangement joins TRBV20-1 to TRBJ2-5; no clear D gene. There are 11 residues in the CDR3. Germline CDR1 and CDR2: DFQATT and SNEGSKA (reference sequence). The CDR3 nucleotides read TGCAGCGCTGAGGAGAGTGAGACCCAGTACTTC. This encodes CSAEESETQYF.